This T cell receptor (beta chain) was captured in a study of a mutant IDH1 vaccine in newly diagnosed glioma. Study information: Pretreatment consisted of radiotherapy, temozolomide, or both, with most receiving both.

Concerning this clone: Its antigen is unidentified.

Clones were sequenced by immunoSEQ multiplex PCR, and TCRdb holds only the in-frame ones, with some missing. The sample consists of fewer than 60,000 clones, about 61% of them appearing once. J lost 4 bases, V lost 0 bases, and 4 bases had no gene match. CDR1 and CDR2 from the germline V gene are SGHRS and YFSETQ. The CDR3 has 15 residues. Noted time point: week 47, end of study. Each dose of the vaccine consisted of 300 ug of mutant IDH1 20-mer peptide, with topical imiquimod. In weeks 1, 3, 5, 7, 11, 15, 19 and 23, patients were immunized, eight times in all. Sequencing was performed on peripheral blood mononuclear cells (PBMCs), taken from a glioma patient whose treatment included an IDH1 peptide vaccine. The source of this sequence is a man aged 35-49 years with glioma. Some clones in this sample may be carry-over from other donors' samples. The rearrangement links TRBV5-1 to TRBJ1-3; 7 bases are shared with TRBD1. The CDR3 region has the DNA TGCGCCAGCAGCTTGGACGGACAGGAAGGAAACACCATATATTTT. It encodes CASSLDGQEGNTIYF.